This T cell receptor beta chain is drawn from a study of CD8+CD57+ T cells in acquired aplastic anemia. Genomic DNA, serving as template, underwent TCR beta VDJ and CDR3 profiling. Using its own MiXCR run on the reads, TCRdb lists one record per CDR3 protein. Among about 98,000 distinct CDR3 sequences, around two thirds were seen once, and the ten largest hold approximately 60%. This CDR3 comprises 17 residues. V lost 0 bases, J lost 4 bases, and 6 bases stayed unmatched. Germline V gene lookup returns CDR1 MGHRA and CDR2 YSYEKL. Patients chosen for sequencing had CD8+CD57+ cells that had expanded, as shown by flow cytometry.

V gene TRBV4-1 combines with J gene TRBJ2-5, with 12 bases matching TRBD2. Sequenced: sorted CD4+, CD8+, or CD8+CD57+ T cells (not recorded which) from PBMCs. The source is a human donor with aplastic anemia. Written as DNA, the CDR3 is TGCGCCAGCAGCCAAGAGACTAGCGGGAGAGAGGGAGAGACCCAGTACTTC. Amino acids: CASSQETSGREGETQYF.